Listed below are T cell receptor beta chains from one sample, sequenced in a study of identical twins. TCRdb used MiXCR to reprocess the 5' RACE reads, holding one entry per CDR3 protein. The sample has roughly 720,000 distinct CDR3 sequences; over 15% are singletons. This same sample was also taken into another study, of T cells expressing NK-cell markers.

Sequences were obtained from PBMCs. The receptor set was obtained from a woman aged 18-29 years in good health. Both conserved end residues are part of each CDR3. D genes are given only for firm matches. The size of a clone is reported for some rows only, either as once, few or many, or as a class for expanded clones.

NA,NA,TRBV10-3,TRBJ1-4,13,TGTGCCATCAGTGAATCCCAGGGTGGAAAACTGTTTTTT,CAISESQGGKLFF
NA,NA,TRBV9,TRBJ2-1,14,TGTGCCAGCAGTTGGAAGCCCGCCCGGAATGAGCAGTTCTTC,CASSWKPARNEQFF
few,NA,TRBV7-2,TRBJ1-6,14,TGTGCCAGCAGCTTAATGCGATCTAATTCACCCCTCCACTTT,CASSLMRSNSPLHF
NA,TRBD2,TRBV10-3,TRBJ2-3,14,TGTGCCATCAGTGGACTAGCGGGCACAGATACGCAGTATTTT,CAISGLAGTDTQYF
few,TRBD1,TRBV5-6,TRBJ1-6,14,TGTGCCAGCAGCTGGGGGACAGGGACTTCACCCCTCCACTTT,CASSWGTGTSPLHF
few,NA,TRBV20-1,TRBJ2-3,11,TGCAGTGCTAGCTCCCTGGATACGCAGTATTTT,CSASSLDTQYF
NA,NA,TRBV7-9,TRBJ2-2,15,TGTGCCAGCAGCTCATGGTTCGGAGCGACCGGGGAGCTGTTTTTT,CASSSWFGATGELFF
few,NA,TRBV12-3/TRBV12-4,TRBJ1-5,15,TGTGCCAGCAGTACCCATGGGGATCCGAATCAGCCCCAGCATTTT,CASSTHGDPNQPQHF
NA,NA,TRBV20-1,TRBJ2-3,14,TGCAGTGCTAGAGCCACTGGGGTAGCAGGAACGCAGTATTTT,CSARATGVAGTQYF
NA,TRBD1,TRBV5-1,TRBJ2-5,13,TGCGCCACCAGTCGGGACAGGGTAGAGACCCAGTACTTC,CATSRDRVETQYF
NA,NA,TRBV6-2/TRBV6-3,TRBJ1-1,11,TGTGCCAGCAGTTTTCAGCGGCGAGCTTTCTTT,CASSFQRRAFF
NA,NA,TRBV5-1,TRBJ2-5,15,TGCGCCAGCAGCTTGGGAGGGCTTTACCAAGAGACCCAGTACTTC,CASSLGGLYQETQYF
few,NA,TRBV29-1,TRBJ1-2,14,TGCAGCGTTGAATTGGTGGGCAGGGTCTATGGCTACACCTTC,CSVELVGRVYGYTF
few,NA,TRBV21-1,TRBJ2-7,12,TGTGCCAGCAAAACTAGCCTCTACGAGCAGTACTTC,CASKTSLYEQYF
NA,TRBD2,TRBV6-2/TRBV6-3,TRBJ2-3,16,TGTGCCAGCTCCTCAAATCCGGCGGGAGAAGGAGATACGCAGTATTTT,CASSSNPAGEGDTQYF
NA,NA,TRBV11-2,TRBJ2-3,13,TGTGCCAGCCAGGGTCGCCCGGCAGATACGCAGTATTTT,CASQGRPADTQYF
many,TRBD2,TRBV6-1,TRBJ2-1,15,TGTGCCAGCAGTGACGGGCTAGCGGGTTACAATGAGCAGTTCTTC,CASSDGLAGYNEQFF
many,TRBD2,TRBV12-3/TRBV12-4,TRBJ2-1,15,TGTGCCAGCAGTTTATCGGCTAGCGGGAATGATGAGCAGTTCTTC,CASSLSASGNDEQFF
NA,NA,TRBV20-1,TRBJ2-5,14,TGCAGTGCTACCTGGACTCTAGGGGAAGAGACCCAGTACTTC,CSATWTLGEETQYF
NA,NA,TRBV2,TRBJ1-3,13,TGTGCCAGCAGTCCACAGGGAGGCGACACCATATATTTT,CASSPQGGDTIYF
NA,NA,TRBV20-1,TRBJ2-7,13,TGCAGTGCTGCGGGACTTTCACTCTACGAGCAGTACTTC,CSAAGLSLYEQYF
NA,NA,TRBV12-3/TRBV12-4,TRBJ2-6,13,TGTGCCAGCACAGGGTCTGGGGCCAACGTCCTGACTTTC,CASTGSGANVLTF
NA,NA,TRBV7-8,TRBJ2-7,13,TGTGCCAGCAGCCGTCGGGGCTCCTACGAGCAGTACTTC,CASSRRGSYEQYF
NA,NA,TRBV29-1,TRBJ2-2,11,TGCAGCGTTGTTCGCACCGGGGAGCTGTTTTTT,CSVVRTGELFF
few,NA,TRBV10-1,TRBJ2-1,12,TGCGCCAGCAGTAAACTGGAGAGTGAGCAGTTCTTC,CASSKLESEQFF
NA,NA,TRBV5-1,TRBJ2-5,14,TGCGCCAGCAAATATGAGGGTCTGTCGGAGACCCAGTACTTC,CASKYEGLSETQYF
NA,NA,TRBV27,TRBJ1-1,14,TGTGCCAGCAGCGCGTCAGGGCCCAACACTGAAGCTTTCTTT,CASSASGPNTEAFF
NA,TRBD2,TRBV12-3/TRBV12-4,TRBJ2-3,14,TGTGCCAGCAGTACGGGACTAGCCCCAGATACGCAGTATTTT,CASSTGLAPDTQYF